The clone carrying this T cell receptor beta chain was seen ten or more times. No antigen is known for it. The data originate from a study of T cell repertoires in cytomegalovirus infection. Study-wide context: Public TCR beta signatures provided an indication of both CMV infection and a matching HLA type. Study conclusions and caveats: The cumulative frequency of public TCR beta families identified carriers of CMV plus the relevant HLA. In two of eight donors, the top clonotype was HLA-C-restricted CMV-specific.

One entry per CDR3 protein results from TCRdb running MiXCR on the reads. In the table there are 450,000 to 650,000 distinct CDR3 sequences, about 25% of which are singletons. The CDR3 sequence is 17 residues long. V was shortened by 0 bases and J by 3 bases, with 15 bases between the two germline ends. Germline V gene lookup returns CDR1 LGHNT and CDR2 FRNRAP. The V and J genes are TRBV12-5 and TRBJ2-1; D possibly corresponds to TRBD2 (6 bases). The sequenced sample was PBMCs. The receptor was derived from a human donor in good health (CMV status not recorded). Some clones in this sample may be carry-over from other donors' samples. CDR3 residues: CASGLVADFGSYNEQFF. CDR3 DNA: TGTGCTAGTGGTTTGGTAGCGGACTTCGGGAGCTACAATGAGCAGTTCTTC. Drawing the rest from reference TRBV12-5 and TRBJ2-1, the complete variable domain is DARVTQTPRHKVTEMGQEVTMRCQPILGHNTVFWYRQTMMQGLELLAYFRNRAPLDDSGMPKDRFSAEMPDATLATLKIQPSEPRDSAVYFCASGLVADFGSYNEQFFGPGTRLTVL.